What follows are 13 T cell receptor gamma chains derived from one specimen sequenced in a study of γδ T cells in repeated Plasmodium falciparum infection. TCRdb re-called the multiplex PCR reads with CATT. Among around 25,000 gamma-chain clones, under 3% were seen once, and the ten largest hold about 30%. Vgamma9/Vdelta2+ and Vdelta2-negative gammadelta T cells were flow-sorted from PBMC for bulk sequencing. The source material was gamma-delta T cells from blood. The receptors here all came from a pool of human donors (malaria-infected and uninfected, not separated).

Turning to this clone: The TCRdb protein comes from a much larger clone and disagrees with this DNA's translation at residue 7, likely due to a read error; the protein given here is derived from the DNA. The rearrangement uses TRGV2 and TRGJP. No J gene was available from TCRdb, and it was assigned here by a germline match of the DNA. The V gene end was trimmed by 5 bases and the J gene end by 5 bases; junction bases not matched to a gene: 9. From germline, CDR1 is EGSNGY and CDR2 YDSYNSKV. There are 17 residues in the CDR3. In DNA, the CDR3 is TGTGCCACCTGGGCCCCCGAGAAAGAGTTGGGCAAAAAAATCAAGGTATTT. Encoded protein: CATWAPEKELGKKIKVF.

A remark on this clone: This DNA's translation and the protein TCRdb lists, from a much larger clone, do not match at residue 8, likely due to a read error; the protein shown is translated from the DNA. V usage is TRGV9 and J usage is TRGJP. The J gene, absent from TCRdb, was called here by matching the DNA to germline. The CDR3 spans 15 residues. The germline V gene encodes CDR1 GITISATS and CDR2 ISYDGTV (reference sequence). The junction had 7 bases not matched to a gene; V was cut back by 3 bases and J by 11 bases. This CDR3 reads CALWELSLGKKIKVF. The CDR3 coding sequence is TGTGCCTTGTGGGAGCTCTCACTGGGCAAAAAAATCAAGGTATTT.

This clone was observed at least ten times. For this DNA, TCRdb reports the protein of a much larger clone, which diverges at residue 10, most likely from a read error; the protein presented here is translated directly from the DNA. V and J are TRGV9 and TRGJP. TCRdb does not report a J gene; here it was assigned by matching the DNA to germline references. From germline, CDR1 is GITISATS and CDR2 ISYDGTV (reference sequence). The CDR3 consists of 14 residues. Here the CDR3 DNA reads TGTGCCTTGTGGGAAGAGTTGGGCAAAGAAATCAAGGTATTT. Translation: CALWEELGKEIKVF.

Notes on this clone: TCRdb pairs this DNA with a much larger clone's protein that differs at residue 5, likely a read error; the protein shown was translated from the DNA. J is TRGJ1 or TRGJ2 and V is TRGV2. Germline matching of the DNA provided the J gene here, since TCRdb leaves it blank. The length of the CDR3 is 14 residues. Germline V gives CDR1 EGSNGY, CDR2 YDSYNSKV. CDR3 nucleotide sequence: TGTGCCACCTGGGGCGGGCCAAAGGGTTATAAGAAACTCTTT. Amino acid sequence: CATWGGPKGYKKLF.

This clone has ten or more counts. The chain links TRGV3 to TRGJ1 or TRGJ2. Germline CDR1 VTNTFY, CDR2 YDVSTARD (reference sequence). V dropped 1 base and J dropped 3; count of bases not matched to a gene: 9. The length of the CDR3 is 15 residues. DNA for the CDR3: TGTGCCACCTGGGACAGCCAGAGGGCTTATTATAAGAAACTCTTT. This gives the protein CATWDSQRAYYKKLF.

This clone has more than one count but fewer than ten. The protein held in TCRdb is that of a much larger clone and does not match this DNA's translation at residue 12, likely because of a read error; the protein shown is translated from the DNA. The chain uses TRGV9 and TRGJP2. The J gene was not available in TCRdb and was assigned here by matching the DNA to germline segments. CDR3 length: 15 residues. From germline, CDR1 is GITISATS and CDR2 ISYDGTV (reference sequence). For the CDR3, the DNA is TGTGCCTTGTGGGAGGGATCTAGTAGTGATTGGACCAAGACGTTT. Translating gives CALWEGSSSDWTKTF.

In its sample, this clone was seen many times. The rearrangement links TRGV4 to TRGJ1 or TRGJ2. J was trimmed by 4 bases and V by 0 bases; bases with no gene match: 6. CDR3 length: 14 amino acids. From germline, CDR1 is EGSTGY and CDR2 YDSYTSSV. The CDR3, as DNA: TGTGCCACCTGGGATGGGGGACGGTATTATAAGAAACTCTTT. It specifies CATWDGGRYYKKLF.

This clone showed up many times. TCRdb has a much larger clone's protein, which differs at residue 3 from the translation of this DNA, likely because of a read error; what is shown is the protein translated from the DNA. This chain uses TRGV9 with TRGJP2. The CDR3 contains 15 residues. Looked up from germline, CDR1 is GITISATS and CDR2 is ISYDGTV (reference sequence). Written as DNA, the CDR3 is TGTGCCTCGTGGGAGCCGGTCGGTAGTGATTGGATCAAGACGTTT. This sequence encodes CASWEPVGSDWIKTF.

Concerning this clone: TCRdb's entry gives the protein of a much larger clone, which mismatches this DNA's translation at residue 5, likely from a read error; the protein reported here is translated from the DNA. This rearrangement joins TRGV9 to TRGJ1 or TRGJ2. Trimming removed 10 bases from V and 9 bases from J; junction bases left unmatched: 9. This CDR3 is 10 amino acids long. CDR1 GITISATS and CDR2 ISYDGTV come from the germline V gene (reference sequence). CDR3 protein: CAFRSPKKLF. CDR3 coding DNA: TGTGCCTTCAGGTCTCCTAAGAAACTCTTT.

There are a few counts of this clone. For this DNA, TCRdb reports the protein of a much larger clone, which diverges at residue 9, most likely from a read error; the protein presented here is translated directly from the DNA. This chain connects TRGV8 to TRGJ1 or TRGJ2. Matching the DNA to germline supplied the J gene, which TCRdb does not give. The CDR3 covers 12 residues. Germline V gene data show CDR1 as VENAVY and CDR2 as YDSYNSRV. The CDR3 bases are TGTGCCACCTGGCAAAGGGATTATGAGAAACTCTTT. Translated: CATWQRDYEKLF.

This clone has a handful of counts. A far bigger clonotype differs at one base, so this is likely a read error. Distinct nucleotide sequences in the sample also encode this CDR3. The chain is built from TRGV9 and TRGJ1 or TRGJ2. Germline matching of the DNA provided the J gene here, since TCRdb leaves it blank. The CDR3 is made up of 15 amino acids. CDR1 and CDR2 from the germline V gene are GITISATS and ISYDGTV (reference sequence). CDR3 sequence: CALWESSQPYYKKLF. The CDR3 DNA follows: TGTGCCTTGTGGGAGTCATCACAGCCTTATTACAAGAAACTCTTT.

This clone ranks as medium-sized. The chain recombines TRGV9 with TRGJ1 or TRGJ2. Trimming cost V 5 bases and J 2 bases; bases outside gene matches: 6. This CDR3 is built from 13 residues. Per germline, CDR1 GITISATS and CDR2 ISYDGTV (reference sequence). The CDR3 DNA reads TGTGCCTTGTGGGCTGGGTATTATTATAAGAAACTCTTT. Its translation is CALWAGYYYKKLF.

This clone was seen a few times. A far larger clone lies a single base away; this is likely a read error. Different DNA sequences within this sample yield the same CDR3. The chain is built from TRGV9 and TRGJ1 or TRGJ2. TCRdb records no J gene; here it was assigned by comparing the DNA to germline. CDR3 length equals 13 residues. V lost 0 bases to trimming and J lost 7 bases; unmatched junction nucleotides: 6. Germline V gene lookup returns CDR1 GITISATS and CDR2 ISYDGTV (reference sequence). The CDR3: CALWEVLRYKKLF. The CDR3 DNA reads TGTGCCTTGTGGGAGGTGCTGCGGTATAAGAAACTCTTT.